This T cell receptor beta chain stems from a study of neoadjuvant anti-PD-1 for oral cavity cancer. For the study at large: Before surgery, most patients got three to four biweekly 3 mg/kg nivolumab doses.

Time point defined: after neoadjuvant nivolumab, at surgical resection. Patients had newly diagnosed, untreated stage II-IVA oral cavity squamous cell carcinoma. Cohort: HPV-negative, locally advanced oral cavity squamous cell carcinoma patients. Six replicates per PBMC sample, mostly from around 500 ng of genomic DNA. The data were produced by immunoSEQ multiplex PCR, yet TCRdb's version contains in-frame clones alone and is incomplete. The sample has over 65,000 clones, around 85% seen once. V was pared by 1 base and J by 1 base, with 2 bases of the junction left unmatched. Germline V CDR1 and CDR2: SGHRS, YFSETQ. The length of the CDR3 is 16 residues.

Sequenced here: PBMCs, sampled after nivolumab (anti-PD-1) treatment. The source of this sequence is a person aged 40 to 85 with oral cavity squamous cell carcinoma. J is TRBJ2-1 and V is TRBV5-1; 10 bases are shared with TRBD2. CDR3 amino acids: CASSLIAGGSYNEQFF. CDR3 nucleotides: TGCGCCAGCAGCTTGATAGCGGGGGGTTCCTACAATGAGCAGTTCTTC.